The rows below give T cell receptor beta chains drawn from one sample of a study of shared clonotypes between healthy human individuals. Assay: immunoSEQ multiplex PCR; the TCRdb copy retains only in-frame clones and omits some. The sample yields some 900,000 clones, approximately 80% seen once. The sample taken for sequencing was memory CD4+ T cells sorted from blood. The receptor source for this set is a man younger than 35 in good health. The CDR3 runs from the conserved cysteine through the conserved F or W. The D gene is left open where the match is weak. Only some rows state a clone size, as once, few, many or a class for expanded clones.

TRBV28	TRBJ2-7	few	NA	TGTGCCAGCAGTCCTGTGCAGGGGTGGTACGAGCAGTACTTC	CASSPVQGWYEQYF
TRBV2	TRBJ2-3	NA	NA	TGTGCCAGCAGTGAAGCGGGAACGGGAACAGATACGCAGTATTTT	CASSEAGTGTDTQYF
TRBV27	TRBJ1-5	NA	NA	TGTGCCAGCAGTTTATCTAACAGGGACCAGCCCCAGCATTTT	CASSLSNRDQPQHF
TRBV29-1	TRBJ2-5	NA	TRBD2	TGCAGCGTTCAACTTAAGCGGGGGCTCCCCGCAGAGACCCAGTACTTC	CSVQLKRGLPAETQYF
TRBV12-1	TRBJ1-4	NA	NA	TGTGCCAGCAGCTTTGATGAAAAACTGTTTTTT	CASSFDEKLFF
TRBV4-3	TRBJ2-3	NA	NA	TGCGCCAGCAGCTCTCGACTGGGGGGTTCGGAGTATTTT	CASSSRLGGSEYF
TRBV7-9	TRBJ2-4	many	TRBD2	TGTGCCAGCAGCGGGAGCGGGGGGATCAAAAACATTCAGTACTTC	CASSGSGGIKNIQYF
TRBV19	TRBJ2-4	NA	TRBD1	TGTGCCAGTAGTAAAACAGGACAGGGTGGGAAAAACATTCAGTACTTC	CASSKTGQGGKNIQYF
TRBV19	TRBJ2-5	NA	TRBD2	TGTGCCAGTAGTATCGGAGGGAGGGCAGGTCAAGAGACCCAGTACTTC	CASSIGGRAGQETQYF
TRBV7-9	TRBJ1-4	NA	NA	TGTGCCAGCAGCTTCGGGCAGGGACCTGAAAAACTGTTTTTT	CASSFGQGPEKLFF
TRBV4-1	TRBJ1-5	many	NA	TGCGCCAGCAGCCAAGATAGTATTTTGACAGGCGGCAATCAGCCCCAGCATTTT	CASSQDSILTGGNQPQHF
TRBV9	TRBJ2-3	NA	NA	TGTGCCAGCAGCCCCCGACAGTCTCCAGATACGCAGTATTTT	CASSPRQSPDTQYF
TRBV5-6	TRBJ2-5	NA	TRBD2	TGTGCCAGCAGCCGAATTCTACTAGCGGGGACAGAGACCCAGTACTTC	CASSRILLAGTETQYF
TRBV9	TRBJ1-2	NA	TRBD1	TGTGCCAGCAGCGAGGGGGAGGGGACAGGGCGACACTATGGCTACACCTTC	CASSEGEGTGRHYGYTF
TRBV19	TRBJ1-5	NA	NA	TGTGCCAGTAGTCCCTTGATCCAGCCCCAGCATTTT	CASSPLIQPQHF
TRBV28	TRBJ2-6	NA	TRBD1	TGTGCCAGCAGTTCTCGACAGGGGGCCCCCAACGTCCTGACTTTC	CASSSRQGAPNVLTF